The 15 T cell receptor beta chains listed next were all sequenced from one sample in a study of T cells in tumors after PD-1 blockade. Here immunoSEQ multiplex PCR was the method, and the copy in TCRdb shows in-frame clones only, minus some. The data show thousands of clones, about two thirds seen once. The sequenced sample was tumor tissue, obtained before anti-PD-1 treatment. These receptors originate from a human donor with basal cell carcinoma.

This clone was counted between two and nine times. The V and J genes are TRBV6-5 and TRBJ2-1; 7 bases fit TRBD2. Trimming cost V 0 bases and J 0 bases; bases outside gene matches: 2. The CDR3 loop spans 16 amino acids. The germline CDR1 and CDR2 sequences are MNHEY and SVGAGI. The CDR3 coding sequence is TGTGCCAGCAGTTACTCGGGGGGGGTCTCCTACAATGAGCAGTTCTTC. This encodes CASSYSGGVSYNEQFF.

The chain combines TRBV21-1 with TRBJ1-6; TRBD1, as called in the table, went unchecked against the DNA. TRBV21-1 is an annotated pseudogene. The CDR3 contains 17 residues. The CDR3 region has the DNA TGTGCCAGCAGCAAAGAACTGGACAGGCGGACCGGTTCACCCCTCCACTTT. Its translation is CASSKELDRRTGSPLHF.

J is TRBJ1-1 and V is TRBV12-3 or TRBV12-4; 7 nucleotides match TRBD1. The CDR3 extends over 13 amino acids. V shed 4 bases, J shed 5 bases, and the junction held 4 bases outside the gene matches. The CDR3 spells CASSSRGYTEAFF. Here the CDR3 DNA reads TGTGCCAGCAGTTCCAGGGGGTATACTGAAGCTTTCTTT.

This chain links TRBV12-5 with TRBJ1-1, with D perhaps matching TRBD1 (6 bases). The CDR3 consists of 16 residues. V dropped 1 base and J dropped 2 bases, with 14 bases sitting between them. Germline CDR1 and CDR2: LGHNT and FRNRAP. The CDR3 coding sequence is TGTGCTAGTGGTTTGGATCTACAGGGTTATAACACTGAAGCTTTCTTT. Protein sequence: CASGLDLQGYNTEAFF.

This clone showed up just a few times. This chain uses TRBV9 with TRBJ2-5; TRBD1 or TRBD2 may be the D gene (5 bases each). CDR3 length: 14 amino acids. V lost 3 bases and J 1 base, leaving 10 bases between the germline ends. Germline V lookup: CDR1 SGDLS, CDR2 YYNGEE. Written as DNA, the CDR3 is TGTGCCAGCAGCGGCCGGGACCTCCAAGAGACCCAGTACTTC. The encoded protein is CASSGRDLQETQYF.

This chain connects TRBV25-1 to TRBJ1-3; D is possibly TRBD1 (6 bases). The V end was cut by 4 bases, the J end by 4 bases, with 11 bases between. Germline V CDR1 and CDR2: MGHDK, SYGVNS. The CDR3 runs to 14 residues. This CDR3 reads CASSVGHRGNTIYF. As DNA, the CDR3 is TGTGCCAGCAGTGTGGGACATCGAGGAAACACCATATATTTT.

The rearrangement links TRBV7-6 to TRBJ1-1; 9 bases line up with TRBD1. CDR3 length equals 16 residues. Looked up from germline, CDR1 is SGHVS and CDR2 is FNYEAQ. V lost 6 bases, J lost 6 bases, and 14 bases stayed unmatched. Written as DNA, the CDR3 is TGTGCCAGCAGTTCCGGGACAGGGTTTATACAGGCTGAAGCTTTCTTT. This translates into CASSSGTGFIQAEAFF. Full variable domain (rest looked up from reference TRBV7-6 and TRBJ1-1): GAGVSQSPRYKVTKRGQDVALRCDPISGHVSLYWYRQALGQGPEFLTYFNYEAQQDKSGLPNDRFSAERPEGSISTLTIQRTEQRDSAMYRCASSSGTGFIQAEAFFGQGTRLTVV.

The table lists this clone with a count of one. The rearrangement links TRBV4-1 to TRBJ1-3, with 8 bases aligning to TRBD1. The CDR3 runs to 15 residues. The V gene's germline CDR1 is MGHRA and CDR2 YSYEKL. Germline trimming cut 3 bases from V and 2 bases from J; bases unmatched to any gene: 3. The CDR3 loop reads CASSQGRGPGNTIYF. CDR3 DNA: TGCGCCAGCAGCCAGGGCAGGGGGCCTGGAAACACCATATATTTT.

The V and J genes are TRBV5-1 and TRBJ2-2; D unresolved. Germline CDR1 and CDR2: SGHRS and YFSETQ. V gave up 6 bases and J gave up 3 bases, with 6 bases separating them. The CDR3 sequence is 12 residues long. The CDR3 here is CASKSYTGELFF. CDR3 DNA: TGCGCCAGCAAGAGCTACACCGGGGAGCTGTTTTTT.

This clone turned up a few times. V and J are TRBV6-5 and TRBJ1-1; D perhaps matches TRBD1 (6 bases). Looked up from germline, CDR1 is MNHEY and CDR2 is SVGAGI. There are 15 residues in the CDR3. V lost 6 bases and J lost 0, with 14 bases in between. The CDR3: CASRPKGGMNTEAFF. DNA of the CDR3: TGTGCCAGCAGACCCAAGGGGGGTATGAACACTGAAGCTTTCTTT.

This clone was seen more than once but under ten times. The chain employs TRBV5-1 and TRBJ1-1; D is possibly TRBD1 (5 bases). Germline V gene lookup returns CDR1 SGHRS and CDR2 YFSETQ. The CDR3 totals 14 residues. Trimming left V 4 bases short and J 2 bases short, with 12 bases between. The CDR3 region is CASSVDGTNTEAFF. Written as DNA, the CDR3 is TGCGCCAGCAGCGTGGACGGGACTAACACTGAAGCTTTCTTT.

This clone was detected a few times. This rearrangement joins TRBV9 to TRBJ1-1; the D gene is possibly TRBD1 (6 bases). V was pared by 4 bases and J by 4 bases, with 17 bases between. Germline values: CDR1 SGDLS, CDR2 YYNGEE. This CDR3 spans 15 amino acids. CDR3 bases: TGTGCCAGCAGCATCGGGACACCGGGCGTCACTGAAGCTTTCTTT. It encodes CASSIGTPGVTEAFF. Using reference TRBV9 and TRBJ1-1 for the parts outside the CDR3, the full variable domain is DSGVTQTPKHLITATGQRVTLRCSPRSGDLSVYWYQQSLDQGLQFLIQYYNGEERAKGNILERFSAQQFPDLHSELNLSSLELGDSALYFCASSIGTPGVTEAFFGQGTRLTVV.

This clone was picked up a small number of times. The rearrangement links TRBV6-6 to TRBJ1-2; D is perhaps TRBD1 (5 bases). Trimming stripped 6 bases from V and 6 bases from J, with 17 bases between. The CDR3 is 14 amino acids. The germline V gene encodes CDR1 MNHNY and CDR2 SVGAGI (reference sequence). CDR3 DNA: TGTGCCAGCAGCAAAGGGGCGGGCACCGATGGCTACACCTTC. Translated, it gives CASSKGAGTDGYTF.

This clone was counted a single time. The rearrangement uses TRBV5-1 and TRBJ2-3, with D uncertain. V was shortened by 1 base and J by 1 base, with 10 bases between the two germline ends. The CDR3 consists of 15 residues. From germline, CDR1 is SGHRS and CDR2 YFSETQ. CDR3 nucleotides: TGCGCCAGCAGCTTGAGGCTAGTGGGCACAGATACGCAGTATTTT. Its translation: CASSLRLVGTDTQYF.

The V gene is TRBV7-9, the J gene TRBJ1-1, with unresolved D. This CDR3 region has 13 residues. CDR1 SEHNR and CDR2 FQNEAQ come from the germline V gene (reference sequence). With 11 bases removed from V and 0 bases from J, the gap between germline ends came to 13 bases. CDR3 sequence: CAGFRPMNTEAFF. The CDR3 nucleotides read TGTGCCGGATTCAGACCAATGAACACTGAAGCTTTCTTT.